These 26 T cell receptor beta chains came from one sample sequenced in a study of T cells in women clearing cervical HPV infection. The repertoire was sequenced with immunoSEQ multiplex PCR; TCRdb's copy has only in-frame clones and lacks some. The repertoire table contains 25,000 to 35,000 clones. The source material was blood buffy coat. All receptors derive from a woman between 18 and 69 years old with a cervical HPV16 infection that either progressed to CIN3+ or cleared (not recorded which).

A note on this clone: The CDR3 goes on 3 residues after the read ends, and that part is filled in from the germline J gene. The V and J genes are TRBV7-2 and TRBJ1-5; D uncertain. The V end was cut by 1 base, the J end by 3 bases, with 7 bases between. In germline, CDR1 is SGHTA, CDR2 FQGNSA. This CDR3 contains 14 residues. The CDR3 spells CASSLEGNNQPQHF. Incomplete CDR3 DNA: TGTGCCAGCAGCTTAGAAGGTAACAATCAGCCC.

Details on this clone: The read comes to an end 3 residues before the CDR3 does, leaving the germline J gene to fill in the end. The chain joins TRBV5-6 to TRBJ2-1, with TRBD2 identical over 9 bases. The CDR3 consists of 14 residues. Trimming at V came to 0 bases and at J to 6 bases, leaving 1 base not matched to a gene. The germline CDR1 and CDR2 sequences are SGHDT and YYEEEE. CDR3 DNA, as far as it was read: TGTGCCAGCAGCTTGGGACTAGCGGCCAATGAG. This encodes CASSLGLAANE. The whole CDR3 is CASSLGLAANEQFF.

For this clone: Read coverage stops 3 residues before the CDR3 terminus; the germline J gene supplies the remainder. This chain uses TRBV6-1 with TRBJ2-5, with a possible D match to TRBD1 (6 bases). CDR3 length equals 13 residues. The V and J ends lost 4 bases and 5 bases respectively, with 11 bases between them. Germline loops: CDR1 MNHNS, CDR2 SASEGT. CDR3 sequence: CASSVHRAETQYF. The part of the CDR3 DNA that was read is TGTGCCAGCAGTGTCCACAGGGCTGAGACC.

To note about this clone: The sequence runs out 3 residues before the end of the CDR3; the remainder is reconstructed from the germline J gene. V and J are TRBV6-1 and TRBJ2-1; 14 positions agree with TRBD2. From germline, CDR1 is MNHNS and CDR2 SASEGT. This CDR3 is 17 amino acids long. J lost 7 bases, V lost 2 bases, and 7 bases had no gene match. The sequenced part of the CDR3 DNA is TGTGCCAGCAGTGAAACCGGACTAGCGGGAGGTTTAAATGAG. Translated: CASSETGLAGGLNE. The entire CDR3 protein reads CASSETGLAGGLNEQFF.

As for this clone: The CDR3 extends 3 residues past the end of the read, so its final part is completed from the germline J gene. The chain couples TRBV7-2 to TRBJ1-2; tentative D call: TRBD1 (6 bases). Germline CDR1 reads SGHTA; CDR2 reads FQGNSA. The CDR3 runs 14 residues. The CDR3 reads CASSWPGDMYDYTF. The covered CDR3 bases are TGTGCCAGCAGCTGGCCAGGGGACATGTACGAC.

To note about this clone: The sequenced fragment ends 3 residues before the CDR3 boundary, so the rest is inferred from the germline J gene. The V and J genes are TRBV20-1 and TRBJ1-1, with 8 bases matching TRBD1. The CDR3 extends over 15 amino acids. Germline trimming cut 5 bases from V and 1 base from J; bases unmatched to any gene: 9. Germline V gives CDR1 DFQATT, CDR2 SNEGSKA (reference sequence). Partial CDR3 DNA: TGCAGTGCTCTCTACGCCGGACAGGGGAACACTGAA. This codes for CSALYAGQGNTE. Given in full, the CDR3 is CSALYAGQGNTEAFF.

The covered CDR3 bases are TGTGCCAGCAGCCCGCGACTAGGAAGCACAGATACG. Protein: CASSPRLGSTDT. The complete CDR3 sequence is CASSPRLGSTDTQYF. V gene TRBV11-2 combines with J gene TRBJ2-3; a weak D match, TRBD2 (6 bases). The read ends 3 residues early relative to the CDR3; the germline J gene fills the gap. Germline lookup yields CDR1 SGHAT and CDR2 FQNNGV. The CDR3 covers 15 residues. V was trimmed by 5 bases and J by 0 bases, leaving 12 bases between them.

Points on this clone: The sequenced fragment ends 3 residues before the CDR3 boundary, so the rest is inferred from the germline J gene. The V and J genes are TRBV5-5 and TRBJ2-3, with 7 bases fitting TRBD2. The V gene's germline CDR1 is SGHKS and CDR2 YYEKEE (reference sequence). The CDR3 contains 15 residues. The trim removed 4 bases at V and 2 bases at J, leaving 7 bases unmatched. CDR3 residues: CASSTIAGVTDTQYF. CDR3 DNA (partial): TGTGCCAGCAGCACTATAGCGGGCGTCACAGATACG.

As for this clone: The read ends 3 residues before the CDR3 terminus; that terminus is restored from the germline J gene. The V and J genes are TRBV7-3 and TRBJ2-7; 12 bases are shared with TRBD1. V lost 5 bases and J lost 4; bases outside the gene matches: 3. CDR1 is SGHTA and CDR2 is FQGTGA in the germline V gene. The CDR3 runs to 14 residues. The part of the CDR3 DNA that was read is TGTGCCAGCAGCCCGGGACAGGGGGCTTACGAG. It yields the protein CASSPGQGAYE. The full CDR3 sequence reads CASSPGQGAYEQYF. Supplemented by reference TRBV7-3 and TRBJ2-7, the full variable domain reads GAGVSQTPSNKVTEKGKYVELRCDPISGHTALYWYRQSLGQGPEFLIYFQGTGAADDSGLPNDRFFAVRPEGSVSTLKIQRTERGDSAVYLCASSPGQGAYEQYFGPGTRLTVT.

Turning to this clone: The read terminates 3 residues ahead of where the CDR3 ends, so the germline J gene completes it. The chain combines TRBV6-1 with TRBJ2-2; 7 bases are a match to TRBD1. Losses at the gene ends were 3 bases for V and 7 bases for J; bases not matched to a gene: 8. The CDR3 has 15 amino acids. Germline V CDR1 and CDR2: MNHNS, SASEGT. CDR3 sequence: CASSDRQGTHGELFF. CDR3 DNA (partial): TGTGCCAGCAGTGACAGACAGGGAACCCACGGGGAG.

As regards this clone: The CDR3 end is not reached by the read, which stops 3 residues before it; the germline J gene fills it in. The chain uses TRBV11-3 and TRBJ2-3; a possible D gene is TRBD1 (6 bases). Germline loops: CDR1 SGHNT, CDR2 YENEEA. CDR3 length equals 14 residues. The sequenced part of the CDR3 DNA is TGTGCCAGCAGCACTCCTCAGGGGCAGGAGACG. Amino acid sequence: CASSTPQGQET. The CDR3, in full, reads CASSTPQGQETQYF.

On this clone: The CDR3 end falls 3 residues outside the read, so it is completed with the germline J gene. The rearrangement uses TRBV5-1 and TRBJ2-7, with a tentative D call TRBD1 (6 bases). Germline V CDR1 and CDR2: SGHRS, YFSETQ. This CDR3 has 13 amino acids. V was cut by 5 bases and J by 3 bases, with 12 bases left in between. The sequenced CDR3 bases are TGCGCCAGCAGACTCTGGACAGACTACGAG. Its translation: CASRLWTDYE. The full CDR3 sequence reads CASRLWTDYEQYF.

In the case of this clone: The CDR3 end lies 3 residues beyond the end of the read and is filled in from the germline J gene. J is TRBJ1-5 and V is TRBV19, with no clear D. The CDR3 extends over 15 amino acids. Per germline, CDR1 LNHDA and CDR2 SQIVND (reference sequence). Trimming took 7 bases from V and 0 from J, leaving 13 bases between them. CDR3 sequence reads: CASTNSALSNQPQHF. CDR3 bases read: TGTGCCAGTACGAATTCTGCACTTAGCAATCAGCCC.

Comments on this clone: The DNA ends 3 residues before the CDR3 does, and the rest of the CDR3 is filled in from the germline J gene. V and J are TRBV5-1 and TRBJ2-3, with D maybe TRBD2 (5 bases). CDR1 is SGHRS and CDR2 is YFSETQ in the germline V gene. This CDR3 contains 13 residues. Between the trimmed V and J ends, which lost 0 bases and 4 bases, there was a span of 6 bases. The CDR3 loop is CASSLAGADTQYF. Incomplete CDR3 DNA: TGCGCCAGCAGCTTGGCCGGGGCAGATACG.

In the case of this clone: The read gets to within 3 residues of the CDR3 end, and the germline J gene fills in the rest. This chain links TRBV16 with TRBJ2-2; 8 nucleotides line up with TRBD1. The CDR3 runs to 16 residues. V was clipped by 2 bases and J by 4 bases; unmatched bases: 6. CDR1 and CDR2 (germline): KGHSY, FQNENV. CDR3 bases read: TGTGCCAGCAGCCAAACGGGACAGGCGGGCACCGGGGAG. Protein product: CASSQTGQAGTGE. The CDR3 reads in full as CASSQTGQAGTGELFF.

Of note for this clone: The CDR3 end falls 3 residues outside the read, so it is completed with the germline J gene. The chain combines TRBV20-1 with TRBJ2-3; D may be TRBD2 (5 bases). The germline V and J ends were trimmed by 1 base and 6 bases, with 11 bases remaining between them. This CDR3 is built from 13 residues. Germline V lookup: CDR1 DFQATT, CDR2 SNEGSKA (reference sequence). The sequenced CDR3 bases are TGCAGTGCTAGAGTTAGCTCGGGGGATACG. Its protein is CSARVSSGDT. The whole CDR3 sequence is CSARVSSGDTQYF.

Remarks on this clone: The CDR3 is cut off 3 residues early in the read; its end comes from the germline J gene. This rearrangement joins TRBV12-3 or TRBV12-4 to TRBJ2-5, with TRBD2 as a possible D gene (7 bases). The length of the CDR3 is 13 residues. V was cut by 8 bases and J by 5 bases, with 15 bases left in between. The CDR3 here is CASGGALVETQYF. Incomplete CDR3 DNA: TGTGCCAGCGGGGGGGCCCTGGTCGAGACC.

Of note for this clone: The sequence runs out 3 residues before the end of the CDR3; the remainder is reconstructed from the germline J gene. The rearrangement links TRBV6-1 to TRBJ1-2, with D maybe TRBD1 (6 bases). Germline-derived CDR1 and CDR2 are MNHNS and SASEGT. The CDR3 extends over 15 amino acids. The CDR3 here is CASSVEAGGPKTYTF. CDR3 bases read: TGTGCCAGCAGTGTTGAAGCGGGGGGGCCAAAGACC.

As regards this clone: The read comes to an end 3 residues before the CDR3 does, leaving the germline J gene to fill in the end. The chain recombines TRBV7-8 with TRBJ1-2; D remains ambiguous. V shed 3 bases and J shed 3 bases, with 8 bases lying between them. The CDR3 is 13 residues long. In germline, CDR1 is SGHVS, CDR2 FQNEAQ. The part of the CDR3 DNA that was read is TGTGCCAGCAGCTTTTCTACAGACTATGGC. Its translation is CASSFSTDYG. The CDR3 as a whole reads CASSFSTDYGYTF.

Comment on this clone: The sequence runs out 3 residues before the end of the CDR3; the remainder is reconstructed from the germline J gene. This chain connects TRBV30 to TRBJ1-6; D not certain. Germline V gives CDR1 GTSNPN, CDR2 SVGIG (reference sequence). With 1 base removed from V and 7 bases from J, the gap between germline ends came to 20 bases. CDR3 length: 17 amino acids. CDR3 loop: CAWSAGTSVLMNSPLHF. CDR3 bases read: TGTGCCTGGAGTGCCGGTACCTCGGTCCTAATGAATTCACCC. Supplemented by reference TRBV30 and TRBJ1-6, the full variable domain reads SQTIHQWPATLVQPVGSPLSLECTVEGTSNPNLYWYRQAAGRGLQLLFYSVGIGQISSEVPQNLSASRPQDRQFILSSKKLLLSDSGFYLCAWSAGTSVLMNSPLHFGNGTRLTVT.

Notes on this clone: The read stops 3 residues short of the end of the CDR3; the missing end is completed from the germline J gene. The chain has TRBV7-2 and TRBJ2-4; TRBD1 agrees at 8 bases. The length of the CDR3 is 13 residues. The germline V gene has CDR1 SGHTA and CDR2 FQGNSA. CDR3 sequence reads: CASSIRGRGGQYF. CDR3 DNA (partial): TGTGCCAGCAGCATCAGGGGGCGCGGTGGT.

A word on this clone: From the germline J gene comes the end of the CDR3, since the read stops 3 residues before it. The rearrangement joins TRBV5-4 to TRBJ2-2; TRBD1 matches 8 bases. The CDR3 length is 14 residues. Germline V CDR1 and CDR2: SGHNT, YYREEE (reference sequence). CDR3 DNA (partial): TGTGCCAGCAGCTTGGGACAGGGGAATTCACCG. As protein: CASSLGQGNSP. The complete CDR3 protein is CASSLGQGNSPLFF.

As regards this clone: The observed sequence ends 3 residues before the CDR3 terminus, with the missing tail filled in from the germline J gene. This chain connects TRBV18 to TRBJ2-5, with 7 bases aligning to TRBD2. From germline, CDR1 is KGHSH and CDR2 LQKENI. The J segment lost 3 bases and the V segment lost 3 bases, leaving 1 base of the junction unmatched. The CDR3 spans 13 residues. Partial CDR3 DNA: TGTGCCAGCTCACCGAGCGGGAAAGAGACC. This sequence encodes CASSPSGKET. The CDR3 in its entirety is CASSPSGKETQYF.

For this clone: The read halts 3 residues ahead of the CDR3 end, with the missing end drawn from the germline J gene. The chain combines TRBV5-1 with TRBJ2-2; 7 bases line up with TRBD1. Germline trimming cut 4 bases from V and 4 bases from J; bases unmatched to any gene: 4. The germline V gene has CDR1 SGHRS and CDR2 YFSETQ. CDR3 size: 14 residues. The DNA read from the CDR3 is TGCGCCAGCAGCACGGGACAGCTCACCGGGGAG. This sequence encodes CASSTGQLTGE. The CDR3 in full is CASSTGQLTGELFF. Full variable domain (remainder filled in from reference TRBV5-1 and TRBJ2-2): KAGVTQTPRYLIKTRGQQVTLSCSPISGHRSVSWYQQTPGQGLQFLFEYFSETQRNKGNFPGRFSGRQFSNSRSEMNVSTLELGDSALYLCASSTGQLTGELFFGEGSRLTVL.

Details on this clone: One junction end does not reproduce the germline sequence, and a read error may be involved. The read is 3 residues too short to cover the CDR3 end, so that end is filled in from the germline J gene. This sample includes further DNA sequences coding for the same CDR3. The V gene is TRBV5-1, the J gene TRBJ1-2; D not certain. The germline CDR1 and CDR2 sequences are SGHRS and YFSETQ. The CDR3 covers 16 residues. The DNA read from the CDR3 is TGCGCCAGCAGCCGAACCGGGGAAATAGTAGGCTATGGA. It yields the protein CASSRTGEIVGYG. The complete CDR3 reads CASSRTGEIVGYGYTF.

A word on this clone: The read terminates 3 residues before the CDR3 end, so the remaining end is supplied by the germline J gene. The chain combines TRBV2 with TRBJ1-6, with no clear D. This CDR3 region has 11 residues. V lost 4 bases, J lost 7 bases, and 2 bases lay in between. Germline CDR1 and CDR2: SNHLY and FYNNEI. The CDR3 reads CASSANSPLHF. The DNA read from the CDR3 is TGTGCCAGCAGTGCGAATTCACCC.